These 30 T cell receptor beta chains share one sample of origin, sequenced in a study of T cells expressing NK-cell markers. For each CDR3 protein, TCRdb gives one entry from its re-call of the 5' RACE reads, without DNA. Its table lists approximately 380,000 distinct CDR3 sequences. Input material: blood T cells: a sorted CD56 or NKG2C T cell subset, CD4+ or CD8+ T cells, or bulk PBMC T cells (not recorded which). These receptors were collected from a man aged 18 to 69 in good health.

This chain uses TRBV29-1 with TRBJ1-5; the D call from TCRdb, TRBD1, cannot be confirmed without DNA. Germline CDR1 reads SQVTM; CDR2 reads ANQGSEA. The CDR3 sequence is 12 residues long. CDR3 region: CSARTANQPQHF.

The V and J genes are TRBV12-3 or TRBV12-4 and TRBJ2-3; TCRdb picks TRBD1, but there is no DNA to check that call. The CDR3 spans 15 residues. CDR3 residues: CASSLGWGSPDTQYF.

The chain carries TRBV12-3 or TRBV12-4 and TRBJ2-4. This CDR3 has 16 amino acids. Here the CDR3 reads CASSPRTGLAKNIQYF.

The chain uses TRBV27 and TRBJ1-2; TCRdb's D call of TRBD1 is untestable without DNA. Germline assignment: CDR1 MNHEY and CDR2 SMNVEV (reference sequence). The CDR3 length is 12 residues. CDR3 sequence reads: CASTRVGGAFTF.

The CDR3 region is CASSSTTVNTEAFF. The chain combines TRBV5-1 with TRBJ1-1. Looked up from germline, CDR1 is SGHRS and CDR2 is YFSETQ. The CDR3 sequence is 14 residues long.

The J gene is TRBJ2-1, the V gene TRBV7-8. The germline V gene has CDR1 SGHVS and CDR2 FQNEAQ. CDR3 length: 14 amino acids. CDR3 region: CASSRNNWGNEQFF.

V gene TRBV27 combines with J gene TRBJ1-1. Looked up from germline, CDR1 is MNHEY and CDR2 is SMNVEV (reference sequence). The CDR3 is 14 amino acids. CDR3 region: CASRISQGLAEAFF.

The rearrangement links TRBV5-6 to TRBJ1-2. This CDR3 comprises 13 residues. Germline values: CDR1 SGHDT, CDR2 YYEEEE. The CDR3 loop is CASSFGQGDGYTF.

CDR3 protein: CASSRTENSPLHF. The rearrangement joins TRBV6-1 to TRBJ1-6; the D gene TCRdb calls, TRBD1, cannot be checked with no DNA. The CDR3 extends over 13 amino acids. The germline V gene encodes CDR1 MNHNS and CDR2 SASEGT.

The chain is built from TRBV2 and TRBJ2-1; the TRBD1 assignment by TCRdb is unverifiable without DNA. The CDR3 extends over 16 amino acids. Germline lookup yields CDR1 SNHLY and CDR2 FYNNEI. This CDR3 reads CASSPAWARNYNEQFF.

The chain links TRBV7-2 to TRBJ2-2; TCRdb designates TRBD1, a call that cannot be tested without DNA. The length of the CDR3 is 13 residues. From germline, CDR1 is SGHTA and CDR2 FQGNSA. The CDR3 is CASSLAVGKQLFF.

The chain links TRBV7-2 to TRBJ2-3; TCRdb's D call, TRBD1, is unchecked because there is no DNA. Germline V gives CDR1 SGHTA, CDR2 FQGNSA. The CDR3 extends over 15 amino acids. This chain's CDR3 is CASRGRDRGPDTQYF.

This rearrangement joins TRBV24-1 to TRBJ2-7. CDR1 is KGHDR and CDR2 is SFDVKD in the germline V gene. This CDR3 spans 15 amino acids. CDR3 amino acids: CATRTPHWSSYEQYF.

The V gene is TRBV6-1, the J gene TRBJ1-2; TCRdb's D gene call, TRBD1, goes unchecked for lack of DNA. This CDR3 region has 15 residues. Germline lookup yields CDR1 MNHNS and CDR2 SASEGT. CDR3 in amino acids: CATRTGGVPNYGYTF.

This sequence joins TRBV18 and TRBJ2-3; TCRdb selects TRBD1, and the lack of DNA leaves this call unchecked. The CDR3 has 13 residues. Germline V gene data show CDR1 as KGHSH and CDR2 as LQKENI. The CDR3 here is CASSPPQGQTQYF.

The chain links TRBV29-1 to TRBJ1-3; TCRdb's assignment of TRBD1 cannot be checked, as there is no DNA. This CDR3 is built from 14 residues. CDR1 and CDR2 (germline): SQVTM, ANQGSEA. The CDR3 sequence is CSVGDRNSGNTIYF. Full variable domain (outside the CDR3, taken from reference TRBV29-1 and TRBJ1-3): SAVISQKPSRDICQRGTSLTIQCQVDSQVTMMFWYRQQPGQSLTLIATANQGSEATYESGFVIDKFPISRPNLTFSTLTVSNMSPEDSSIYLCSVGDRNSGNTIYFGEGSWLTVV.

The chain has TRBV28 and TRBJ1-3. Germline V CDR1 and CDR2: MDHEN, SYDVKM. The CDR3 is 15 amino acids. The CDR3 is CASSRFKGTGNTIYF.

The rearrangement joins TRBV6-1 to TRBJ1-5; there is no DNA to check the TCRdb D call of TRBD1. Germline V gives CDR1 MNHNS, CDR2 SASEGT. This CDR3 has 15 residues. CDR3 loop: CASSLSTGINQPQHF.

This chain joins TRBV11-1 and TRBJ2-1; lacking DNA, the TRBD1 call made by TCRdb goes unchecked. The CDR3 consists of 13 residues. The V gene's germline CDR1 is SGHAT and CDR2 FQDESV (reference sequence). The CDR3 protein is CASSRPRENEQFF.

This chain links TRBV9 with TRBJ2-7; without DNA, the TCRdb call of TRBD1 cannot be checked. CDR1 SGDLS and CDR2 YYNGEE come from the germline V gene. The CDR3 runs to 15 residues. The CDR3 sequence: CASSKRSGQGYEQYF. The full variable domain, with the rest looked up from reference TRBV9 and TRBJ2-7, is DSGVTQTPKHLITATGQRVTLRCSPRSGDLSVYWYQQSLDQGLQFLIQYYNGEERAKGNILERFSAQQFPDLHSELNLSSLELGDSALYFCASSKRSGQGYEQYFGPGTRLTVT.

V usage is TRBV29-1 and J usage is TRBJ2-1; the TRBD1 assignment by TCRdb is unverifiable without DNA. There are 12 residues in the CDR3. Germline V lookup: CDR1 SQVTM, CDR2 ANQGSEA. The chain's CDR3 is CSIGTGAWEQFF.

The chain recombines TRBV20-1 with TRBJ2-1. There are 12 residues in the CDR3. The germline V gene has CDR1 DFQATT and CDR2 SNEGSKA (reference sequence). The CDR3 region is CSATPALNEQFF.

V is TRBV10-3 and J is TRBJ2-3; TCRdb proposes TRBD1, but this gene call is untestable without DNA. This CDR3 contains 17 residues. Germline V lookup: CDR1 ENHRY, CDR2 SYGVKD. CDR3 loop: CAINRPGQGGGTDTQYF.

The V gene is TRBV7-6, the J gene TRBJ2-7; lacking DNA, the TRBD1 call made by TCRdb goes unchecked. Per germline, CDR1 SGHVS and CDR2 FNYEAQ. CDR3 size: 15 residues. The CDR3 sequence is CASSSTGTGEDEQYF.

This chain links TRBV2 with TRBJ2-3; TCRdb gives TRBD2 as the D gene, but with no DNA this cannot be confirmed. Germline V gene data show CDR1 as SNHLY and CDR2 as FYNNEI. This CDR3 contains 14 residues. This CDR3 is CASNLRDFTDTQYF.

This sequence joins TRBV4-2 and TRBJ1-1. CDR3 size: 14 residues. Per germline, CDR1 LGHNA and CDR2 YNFKEQ. CDR3 protein: CASSLQVRNTEAFF.

V gene TRBV20-1 combines with J gene TRBJ1-2; TCRdb picks TRBD1, but there is no DNA to check that call. The germline CDR1 and CDR2 sequences are DFQATT and SNEGSKA (reference sequence). The CDR3 has 16 amino acids. The CDR3 sequence is CSARDEGAVSRNGYTF.

This sequence joins TRBV27 and TRBJ1-2; TCRdb gives TRBD1 as the D gene, but with no DNA this cannot be confirmed. The V gene's germline CDR1 is MNHEY and CDR2 SMNVEV (reference sequence). The CDR3 is 16 amino acids. The CDR3 loop is CASSFWVGTGSSGYTF.

The chain combines TRBV5-1 with TRBJ1-2; the TCRdb D gene call, TRBD1, has no DNA to confirm it. Germline assignment: CDR1 SGHRS and CDR2 YFSETQ. The CDR3 has 16 residues. CDR3 in amino acids: CASSITQGTLNYGYTF.

This rearrangement joins TRBV6-1 to TRBJ1-5; TCRdb indicates TRBD1, and absent DNA this call remains unverified. In germline, CDR1 is MNHNS, CDR2 SASEGT. The CDR3 runs 13 residues. CDR3 sequence reads: CASSVRGGQPQHF.